These 7 T cell receptor beta chains came from one sample sequenced in a study of cytomegalovirus exposure and HLA in healthy donors. Primers for the PCR totalled 60 Vbeta and 13 Jbeta. TCRdb's copy holds only in-frame clones and misses some; the assay was immunoSEQ multiplex PCR. The sample lists 50,000 to 75,000 clones; approximately 83% were seen once. The sequenced sample consisted of PBMCs. Every receptor here comes from a human donor in good health.

The chain links TRBV7-2 to TRBJ1-5, with TRBD1 matching 7 bases. The CDR3 sequence is 16 residues long. Germline lookup yields CDR1 SGHTA and CDR2 FQGNSA. J was trimmed by 4 bases and V by 1 base; bases with no gene match: 7. CDR3: CASSLGTGQDNQPQHF. CDR3 nucleotides: TGTGCCAGCAGCTTAGGAACTGGACAGGATAATCAGCCCCAGCATTTT.

The chain uses TRBV7-2 and TRBJ1-1; the D gene is possibly TRBD1 (5 bases). The V gene lost 1 base and the J gene lost 7 bases, with 19 bases spanning the gap. The CDR3 has 16 amino acids. In germline, CDR1 is SGHTA, CDR2 FQGNSA. Here the CDR3 DNA reads TGTGCCAGCAGCTTAGAGGGAACCAGGAGGGGCCGTGAAGCTTTCTTT. Amino acids: CASSLEGTRRGREAFF.

This clone occurred once. J is TRBJ1-5 and V is TRBV18, with 7 positions matching TRBD1. Germline loops: CDR1 KGHSH, CDR2 LQKENI. The CDR3 runs 15 residues. V lost 5 bases to trimming and J lost 0 bases; unmatched junction nucleotides: 4. The CDR3 nucleotides are TGTGCCAGCTCAACCACAGGGGCTAGCAATCAGCCCCAGCATTTT. Translating it yields CASSTTGASNQPQHF.

The genes are TRBV11-2 and TRBJ1-2, with 11 bases lining up with TRBD1. CDR1 SGHAT and CDR2 FQNNGV come from the germline V gene. The CDR3 consists of 15 residues. Trimming cost V 5 bases and J 6 bases; bases outside gene matches: 8. The CDR3 is CASSTGDRGYHGYTF. CDR3 bases: TGTGCCAGCAGCACCGGGGACAGGGGGTACCATGGCTACACCTTC.

The V call is TRBV6-1, the J call TRBJ2-1; TRBD2 aligns across 10 bases. V shed 6 bases, J shed 5 bases, and the junction held 7 bases outside the gene matches. The CDR3 contains 15 residues. CDR1 and CDR2 from the germline V gene are MNHNS and SASEGT. The CDR3 nucleotides are TGTGCCAGCAGCATACTAGCGGGACATCACAATGAGCAGTTCTTC. It codes for CASSILAGHHNEQFF.

The V and J genes are TRBV10-2 and TRBJ1-1; D is ambiguous. CDR3 length equals 12 residues. CDR1 is WSHSY and CDR2 is SAAADI in the germline V gene. Trimming took 3 bases from V and 11 from J, leaving 13 bases between them. The CDR3 sequence is CASSEREEKAFF. Here the CDR3 DNA reads TGCGCCAGCAGTGAACGGGAGGAGAAGGCTTTCTTT.

This clone was counted between two and nine times. The genes are TRBV30 and TRBJ1-2; D ambiguous. The CDR3 length is 13 residues. V lost 0 bases and J 2 bases, leaving 7 bases between the germline ends. CDR1 is GTSNPN and CDR2 is SVGIG in the germline V gene (reference sequence). CDR3 sequence: CAWSVTENYGYTF. CDR3 sequence (DNA): TGTGCCTGGAGTGTCACAGAAAACTATGGCTACACCTTC. Variable domain in full (rest from reference TRBV30 and TRBJ1-2): SQTIHQWPATLVQPVGSPLSLECTVEGTSNPNLYWYRQAAGRGLQLLFYSVGIGQISSEVPQNLSASRPQDRQFILSSKKLLLSDSGFYLCAWSVTENYGYTFGSGTRLTVV.